This TCR beta chain was profiled in a study of Ad26.COV2.S vaccination and SARS-CoV-2 variants. As for the study in general: Donor was assigned to the Ad26.COV2.S arm of trial COV1001. Intramuscular Ad26.COV2.S doses were given once or twice, 56 days apart.

V gave up 2 bases and J gave up 2 bases; unmatched junction bases: 5. The CDR3 covers 16 residues. Germline V CDR1 and CDR2: SGHTA, FQGNSA. The treatment was: about 20 received Ad26.COV2.S at low or high dose, single or two shots; roughly five received placebo; per-sample allocation not given. Sampling was done on day 63 after the first vaccine or placebo injection. Sequenced by immunoSEQ multiplex PCR; TCRdb stores in-frame clones only, minus some. The sample lists about 400,000 clones; around nine tenths were seen once. This clonotype was sampled from a person aged 18-60 years who received the Ad26.COV2.S COVID-19 vaccine or a placebo. This sample comprised peripheral blood, obtained in a trial of Ad26.COV2.S vaccine versus placebo. The V gene is TRBV7-2, the J gene TRBJ2-3, with 9 nucleotides matching TRBD2. This CDR3 reads CASSLSGGGATDTQYF. The CDR3 DNA follows: TGTGCCAGCAGCTTAAGTGGCGGGGGGGCCACAGATACGCAGTATTTT.